This T cell receptor beta chain was identified in a study of T cell responses to AZD1222 COVID-19 vaccine. Regarding the study as a whole: Recipients of AZD1222 seropositive at baseline numbered only five or six. Donor demographics were predominantly white British with a female majority; clonal diversity may be underestimated.

Here immunoSEQ multiplex PCR was the method, and the copy in TCRdb shows in-frame clones only, minus some. This sample has 75,000 to 90,000 clones, with more than 75% found just once. Concerning this clone itself: Its antigen is unidentified.

This sample comprised peripheral blood, obtained on day 0 of AZD1222 vaccination. The TCR sequence derives from an adult in good health.

CDR3 sequence: CASSEHEQYF. The DNA for the CDR3 is TGTGCCAGCAGTGAACACGAGCAGTACTTC. J is TRBJ2-7 and V is TRBV2; D uncertain. Germline loops: CDR1 SNHLY, CDR2 FYNNEI. The CDR3 totals 10 residues. V was shortened by 2 bases and J by 5 bases, with 1 base between the two germline ends.